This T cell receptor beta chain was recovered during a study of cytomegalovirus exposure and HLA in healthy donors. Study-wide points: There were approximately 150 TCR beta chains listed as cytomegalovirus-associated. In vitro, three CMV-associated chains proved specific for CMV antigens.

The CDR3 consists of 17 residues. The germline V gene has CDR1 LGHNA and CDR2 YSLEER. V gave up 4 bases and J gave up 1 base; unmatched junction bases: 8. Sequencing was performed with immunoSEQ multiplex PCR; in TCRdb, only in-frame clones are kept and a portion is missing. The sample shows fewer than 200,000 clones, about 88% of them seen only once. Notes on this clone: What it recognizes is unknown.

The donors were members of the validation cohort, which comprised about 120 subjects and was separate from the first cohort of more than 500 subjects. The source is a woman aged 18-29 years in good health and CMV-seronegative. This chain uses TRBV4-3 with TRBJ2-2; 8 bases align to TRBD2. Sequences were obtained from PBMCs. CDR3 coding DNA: TGCGCCAGCAGCCGAGTCATGGCGGGAGGGAACACCGGGGAGCTGTTTTTT. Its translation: CASSRVMAGGNTGELFF.